This T cell receptor beta chain emerged from a study of T cells in Graves' hyperthyroidism and ophthalmopathy. Study-level points and caveats: Most clonotypes expanded in thyroid above 0.001 were likewise present in blood.

The CDR3 has 14 residues. V was trimmed by 0 bases and J by 6 bases, leaving 9 bases between them. CDR1 is SGHAT and CDR2 is FQNNGV in the germline V gene. Remarks on this clonotype: The antigen is undetermined.

Extraction of PBMCs used roughly 9.6 ml of fresh peripheral blood. RNA transcripts served as the template for amplifying TCR beta CDR3 regions. During a first-round RT-PCR of the TCR CDR3, the HTBI primer set was used. TCRdb itself ran the multiplex PCR reads through MiXCR, one entry per CDR3 protein. The sample holds 550,000 to 700,000 distinct CDR3 sequences, about 14% seen once. This TCR was sampled from a woman aged 40 to 50 with Graves' ophthalmopathy. This rearrangement joins TRBV11-2 to TRBJ1-5; no definite D call. Sequencing used blood. The CDR3 nucleotides are TGTGCCAGCAGCTTAGATAACGGGGTTCAGCCCCAGCATTTT. Amino acid sequence: CASSLDNGVQPQHF.